This is a list of T cell receptor beta chains from one sample in a study of T cells in Graves' hyperthyroidism and ophthalmopathy. TCRdb used MiXCR to reprocess the multiplex PCR reads, holding one entry per CDR3 protein. The sample lists around 250,000 distinct CDR3 sequences; more than 14% were seen once. Sequenced sample: blood. These receptors were taken from a woman aged 40 to 49 with Graves' hyperthyroidism that later progressed to Graves' ophthalmopathy. Both conserved end residues are part of each CDR3. The D gene is left open where the match is weak. Expanded clones get a size class; other rows say once, few or many, or leave the size out.

NA	TRBV28	many	TRBJ1-5	CASGSLYNQPQHF	TGTGCCAGCGGCAGCCTATACAATCAGCCCCAGCATTTT
NA	TRBV6-1	few	TRBJ2-1	CAIRRYNEQFF	TGTGCCATACGACGGTACAATGAGCAGTTCTTC
TRBD1	TRBV5-1	many	TRBJ2-1	CASSLALGTAIYNEQFF	TGCGCCAGCAGCTTGGCCTTGGGGACAGCGATCTACAATGAGCAGTTCTTC
TRBD1	TRBV6-1	many	TRBJ1-1	CANHKPQGLTEAFF	TGTGCCAACCATAAACCACAGGGGTTAACTGAAGCTTTCTTT
NA	TRBV20-1	many	TRBJ1-4	CSARDGGEKLFF	TGCAGTGCTAGAGATGGCGGAGAAAAACTGTTTTTT
TRBD2	TRBV5-6	NA	TRBJ2-7	CASSTGLADYEQYF	TGTGCCAGCAGCACAGGACTAGCGGATTACGAGCAGTACTTC
NA	TRBV29-1	many	TRBJ2-5	CSVLIWETQYF	TGCAGCGTCCTGATATGGGAGACCCAGTACTTC
NA	TRBV3-1	NA	TRBJ2-1	CASISSGNYNEQSF	TGTGCCAGCATCAGTAGCGGTAACTACAATGAGCAGTCCTTC
TRBD2	TRBV9	many	TRBJ2-3	CASSLSGTSGSRGDTQYF	TGTGCCAGCAGCTTATCCGGGACTAGCGGGAGTCGAGGAGATACGCAGTATTTT
NA	TRBV11-2	many	TRBJ2-7	CASSIIRIREQYF	TGTGCCAGCAGTATTATCCGCATTAGGGAGCAGTACTTC
NA	TRBV20-1	NA	TRBJ2-3	CSARTVFTTDTQYF	TGCAGTGCGAGAACTGTCTTTACCACAGATACGCAGTATTTT
NA	TRBV29-1	many	TRBJ2-2	CSVDRSETGELFF	TGCAGCGTTGATCGGTCAGAAACCGGGGAGCTGTTTTTT
TRBD1	TRBV2	many	TRBJ2-7	CASRSPPGQGAYEQYF	TGTGCCAGCAGATCACCCCCGGGACAGGGGGCCTACGAGCAGTACTTC
TRBD2	TRBV12-5	many	TRBJ2-1	CASNPGLAGANEQFF	TGTGCTAGTAACCCGGGACTAGCGGGAGCAAATGAGCAGTTCTTC
NA	TRBV5-6	few	TRBJ1-5	CASSSGQQPQHF	TGTGCCAGCAGCTCCGGACAACAGCCCCAGCATTTT
NA	TRBV5-4	many	TRBJ1-4	CASSLFQTKGYEKLFF	TGTGCCAGCAGCTTGTTTCAGACGAAGGGATATGAAAAACTGTTTTTT
TRBD1	TRBV11-2	many	TRBJ2-7	CASSLVRTGGNEQYF	TGTGCCAGCAGCTTAGTCCGGACAGGGGGCAACGAGCAGTACTTC
NA	TRBV7-3	many	TRBJ2-1	CASSPEGGYNEQFF	TGTGCCAGCAGCCCCGAGGGGGGATACAATGAGCAGTTCTTC
TRBD2	TRBV2	many	TRBJ2-1	CASSGLAGAGEQFF	TGTGCCAGCAGTGGCCTAGCGGGAGCGGGTGAGCAGTTCTTC
NA	TRBV9	few	TRBJ1-2	CASSVSQYGYTF	TGTGCCAGCAGCGTATCACAGTATGGCTACACCTTC
NA	TRBV11-2	NA	TRBJ2-7	CASSLVMSRELWVYEQYF	TGTGCCAGCAGCTTAGTAATGAGCCGGGAATTATGGGTTTACGAGCAGTACTTC
TRBD1	TRBV5-1	NA	TRBJ2-7	CASSLEGQGVQAYEQYF	TGCGCCAGCAGCTTGGAGGGACAGGGGGTGCAGGCCTACGAGCAGTACTTC
TRBD1	TRBV27	NA	TRBJ2-3	CASSSGQTTDTQYF	TGTGCCAGCAGTTCGGGACAGACCACAGATACGCAGTATTTT
NA	TRBV2	NA	TRBJ2-5	CASSEGTGQETQYF	TGTGCCAGCAGTGAAGGGACGGGCCAAGAGACCCAGTACTTC
NA	TRBV12-3/TRBV12-4	many	TRBJ2-1	CASSFSPDNEQFF	TGTGCCAGCAGTTTTTCGCCGGACAATGAGCAGTTCTTC
TRBD1	TRBV6-2/TRBV6-3	many	TRBJ1-5	CASRSPRDRGLYSNQPQHF	TGTGCCAGCAGGTCTCCCCGGGACAGGGGGCTCTATAGCAATCAGCCCCAGCATTTT
NA	TRBV7-3	NA	TRBJ2-2	CASSLSPRVNTGELFF	TGTGCCAGCAGCCTAAGTCCGAGAGTGAACACCGGGGAGCTGTTTTTT
NA	TRBV14	many	TRBJ1-1	CASSPLEVAFF	TGTGCCAGCAGCCCCCTTGAGGTGGCTTTCTTT
NA	TRBV7-9	few	TRBJ1-4	CASSLASSGEKLFF	TGTGCCAGCAGCTTAGCGTCGTCGGGTGAAAAACTGTTTTTT
NA	TRBV29-1	many	TRBJ2-1	CSVFERRQTYNEQFF	TGCAGCGTTTTCGAAAGGAGACAGACTTACAATGAGCAGTTCTTC
NA	TRBV2	many	TRBJ2-5	CASRQMTTNQETQYF	TGTGCCAGCAGGCAGATGACGACTAACCAAGAGACCCAGTACTTC
NA	TRBV30	many	TRBJ2-3	CAWSGFVTQYF	TGTGCCTGGAGTGGTTTTGTTACGCAGTATTTT
TRBD2	TRBV11-2	many	TRBJ2-2	CASSPLIAGTGELFF	TGTGCCAGCAGCCCCCTAATAGCGGGCACCGGGGAGCTGTTTTTT
NA	TRBV6-5	many	TRBJ2-7	CASSYRGLDGSHPYEQYF	TGTGCCAGCAGTTACAGGGGATTAGACGGGAGCCACCCCTACGAGCAGTACTTC
TRBD2	TRBV6-2/TRBV6-3	many	TRBJ2-5	CASSYPFLAAQETQYF	TGTGCCAGCAGTTACCCCTTCCTAGCGGCCCAAGAGACCCAGTACTTC
TRBD1	TRBV30	many	TRBJ1-1	CAWTLPGTGYTEAFF	TGTGCCTGGACCCTCCCCGGGACAGGGTACACTGAAGCTTTCTTT
TRBD1	TRBV29-1	NA	TRBJ1-4	CSASDRANEKLFF	TGCAGCGCATCGGACAGGGCTAATGAAAAACTGTTTTTT
TRBD1	TRBV6-1	NA	TRBJ1-5	CASSTISGTGGNQPQHF	TGTGCCAGCAGTACCATATCCGGGACAGGGGGCAATCAGCCCCAGCATTTT
TRBD1	TRBV5-1	many	TRBJ2-7	CASSLVGRGLYEQYF	TGCGCCAGCAGCTTGGTTGGCAGGGGGCTGTACGAGCAGTACTTC
TRBD2	TRBV20-1	many	TRBJ2-7	CSGSGGGHEQYF	TGCAGTGGCTCTGGGGGAGGGCACGAGCAGTACTTC
NA	TRBV2	NA	TRBJ2-7	CASSEAIQGSDSYEQYF	TGTGCCAGCAGTGAAGCGATCCAGGGGTCAGATTCCTACGAGCAGTACTTC
TRBD1	TRBV12-3/TRBV12-4	many	TRBJ2-6	CASSLVLRTGSLSGANVLTF	TGTGCCAGCAGTTTGGTTTTAAGGACAGGGAGTTTGTCTGGGGCCAACGTCCTGACTTTC